Listed below are T cell receptor beta chains from one sample, sequenced in a study of regulatory T cells in long-lasting Graves disease. TCRdb processed the multiplex PCR reads anew with MiXCR; each CDR3 protein has one entry. The sample gives 510,000 or so distinct CDR3 sequences, 12% of which show up once; about 8.9% is in the top ten. The same data also contributed to another study, on T cells in Graves' hyperthyroidism and ophthalmopathy.

Sequenced here: peripheral blood mononuclear cells (PBMCs), sampled at new diagnosis, from a patient treated with antithyroid drugs. The receptors were sampled from a woman under 40 with Graves disease. CDR3s include the opening cysteine and the closing phenylalanine or tryptophan. Each record gives: clone size, V gene, D gene, J gene, CDR3 protein, CDR3 DNA. A D gene is named only where the DNA matches it firmly. A row's size may be missing; if present it is once, few, many or a size class.

.,TRBV11-2,.,TRBJ2-5,CASSTGTQYF,TGTGCCAGCAGCACCGGGACCCAGTACTTC
.,TRBV19,.,TRBJ1-3,CASRLSRASGNTIYF,TGTGCCAGTAGACTATCCAGGGCCTCTGGAAACACCATATATTTT
many,TRBV7-8,.,TRBJ1-2,CASSLRVSTPGTSGNYGYTF,TGTGCCAGCAGCTTACGCGTCTCAACGCCGGGTACCAGCGGTAACTATGGCTACACCTTC
many,TRBV11-3,.,TRBJ2-2,CASSPGGKRDTGELFF,TGTGCCAGCAGCCCCGGCGGGAAGAGAGACACCGGGGAGCTGTTTTTT
many,TRBV20-1,TRBD2,TRBJ2-2,CSARFMASGTGELFF,TGCAGTGCTAGATTCATGGCTAGCGGGACCGGGGAGCTGTTTTTT
few,TRBV29-1,.,TRBJ1-1,CSVEDRQTLNTEAFF,TGCAGCGTTGAAGACCGACAAACTTTGAACACTGAAGCTTTCTTT
many,TRBV12-3/TRBV12-4,.,TRBJ1-5,CASSFLGENQPQHF,TGTGCCAGCAGTTTTTTGGGAGAAAATCAGCCCCAGCATTTT
many,TRBV3-1,.,TRBJ2-1,CASSSRGRNEQFF,TGTGCCAGCTCAAGCCGGGGCCGAAATGAGCAGTTCTTC
few,TRBV11-2,TRBD2,TRBJ2-7,CASSPGRLAGYEQYF,TGTGCCAGCAGCCCAGGACGACTAGCGGGATACGAGCAGTACTTC
many,TRBV19,TRBD1,TRBJ1-2,CASKGQGEFGYTF,TGTGCCAGCAAGGGACAGGGGGAATTTGGCTACACCTTC
many,TRBV11-2,.,TRBJ2-7,CASSLIGAGIGEQYF,TGTGCCAGCAGCTTAATCGGGGCGGGCATCGGAGAGCAGTACTTC
many,TRBV12-3/TRBV12-4,.,TRBJ2-3,CASSSVYLADTQYF,TGTGCCAGCAGTTCTGTTTACCTGGCAGATACGCAGTATTTT
few,TRBV3-1,.,TRBJ1-1,CASSQDRDAYEAFF,TGTGCCAGCAGCCAAGACCGGGACGCTTATGAAGCTTTCTTT
.,TRBV30,TRBD2,TRBJ2-2,CAWDRGGRENTGELFF,TGTGCCTGGGACCGGGGGGGGCGGGAGAACACCGGGGAGCTGTTTTTT
many,TRBV27,.,TRBJ2-1,CASTNALRNEQFF,TGTGCCAGCACTAACGCCCTCCGGAATGAGCAGTTCTTC
.,TRBV15,.,TRBJ1-4,CATSSAAGTASGKLFF,TGTGCCACCAGCAGCGCGGCCGGGACCGCGAGTGGAAAACTGTTTTTT
many,TRBV12-3/TRBV12-4,.,TRBJ1-3,CASSLLISGNTIYF,TGTGCCAGCAGTTTGTTAATCTCTGGAAACACCATATATTTT
many,TRBV20-1,.,TRBJ1-1,CSAARNTEAFF,TGCAGTGCCGCGAGGAACACTGAAGCTTTCTTT
.,TRBV29-1,.,TRBJ1-2,CSFRGLYGYTF,TGCAGCTTTCGCGGGCTCTATGGCTACACCTTC
many,TRBV12-3/TRBV12-4,.,TRBJ1-2,CASSFFVTNPYNYGYTF,TGTGCCAGCAGTTTCTTCGTGACCAACCCATATAACTATGGCTACACCTTC
many,TRBV20-1,.,TRBJ1-1,CSADRGKNTEAFF,TGCAGTGCCGATAGGGGGAAAAACACTGAAGCTTTCTTT
many,TRBV5-1,.,TRBJ2-1,CASSFLPGGNYNEQFF,TGCGCCAGCAGCTTCTTACCTGGGGGCAACTACAATGAGCAGTTCTTC
.,TRBV6-1,.,TRBJ2-7,CASSEVGQGWFEQYF,TGTGCCAGCAGTGAAGTCGGCCAGGGATGGTTCGAGCAGTACTTC
many,TRBV7-9,.,TRBJ2-1,CASSPVDRSSYNEQFF,TGTGCCAGCAGCCCAGTAGATAGGAGTTCCTACAATGAGCAGTTCTTC
few,TRBV20-1,TRBD2,TRBJ2-7,CSARDLPSGTYEQYF,TGCAGTGCTAGAGATCTCCCTAGCGGGACTTACGAGCAGTACTTC
many,TRBV2,.,TRBJ2-7,CASSASGGRQYF,TGTGCCAGCAGTGCTTCCGGGGGGCGGCAGTACTTC
few,TRBV6-2/TRBV6-3,.,TRBJ2-3,CASSFGTTDTQYF,TGTGCCAGCAGTTTCGGGACTACAGATACGCAGTATTTT
many,TRBV5-4,TRBD1,TRBJ2-3,CASSAPGTDFTDTQYF,TGTGCCAGCAGCGCACCCGGGACAGACTTCACAGATACGCAGTATTTT
many,TRBV29-1,TRBD2,TRBJ2-2,CSGTSGNTGELFF,TGCAGCGGGACTAGCGGGAACACCGGGGAGCTGTTTTTT
many,TRBV7-8,.,TRBJ1-4,CAWTVPYNEKLFF,TGTGCCTGGACAGTCCCGTATAATGAAAAACTGTTTTTT
many,TRBV5-1,.,TRBJ1-1,CASSLAVRHGGEAFF,TGTGCCAGCAGCTTGGCCGTGAGACACGGGGGTGAAGCTTTCTTT
many,TRBV24-1,.,TRBJ2-5,CATSDAVETQYF,TGTGCCACCAGTGATGCGGTGGAGACCCAGTACTTC
many,TRBV5-1,TRBD2,TRBJ2-1,CASSPSLAGVWDEQFF,TGCGCCAGCAGCCCCTCCTTAGCGGGGGTATGGGATGAGCAGTTCTTC
many,TRBV2,.,TRBJ2-5,CASSRRWGEETQYF,TGTGCCAGCAGTCGCCGGTGGGGTGAAGAGACCCAGTACTTC
.,TRBV27,.,TRBJ1-2,CASRPQGKNYGYTF,TGTGCCAGCAGGCCTCAGGGAAAGAACTATGGCTACACCTTC
few,TRBV6-2/TRBV6-3,.,TRBJ2-7,CASSEKKSRLAMREQYF,TGTGCCAGCAGTGAAAAAAAATCGCGGCTAGCGATGCGGGAGCAGTACTTC
many,TRBV12-3/TRBV12-4,TRBD2,TRBJ2-1,CASSFASGRGNEQFF,TGTGCCAGCAGTTTCGCTAGCGGGAGGGGGAATGAGCAGTTCTTC
few,TRBV4-3,TRBD1,TRBJ2-7,CASSKARGYEQYF,TGCGCCAGCAGCAAAGCCAGGGGGTACGAGCAGTACTTC
many,TRBV6-2/TRBV6-3,.,TRBJ2-1,CASSGYSNEQFF,TGTGCCAGCAGCGGATATAGCAATGAGCAGTTCTTC
many,TRBV20-1,TRBD1,TRBJ2-7,CSARDTRQGYEQYF,TGCAGTGCTAGAGACACGAGACAGGGCTACGAGCAGTACTTC
few,TRBV12-5,.,TRBJ2-1,CASGFNSNEQFF,TGTGCTAGTGGTTTCAATAGCAATGAGCAGTTCTTC
many,TRBV9,.,TRBJ1-1,CASSVAGNTEAFF,TGTGCCAGCAGCGTAGCGGGGAACACTGAAGCTTTCTTT
many,TRBV11-2,.,TRBJ2-2,CASRTDSYTGELFF,TGTGCCAGCAGGACCGACAGCTACACCGGGGAGCTGTTTTTT
few,TRBV20-1,TRBD1,TRBJ1-1,CSASKDRGTEAFF,TGCAGTGCTAGCAAGGACAGGGGAACTGAAGCTTTCTTT
few,TRBV7-2,.,TRBJ2-2,CASSLLQVTGELFF,TGTGCCAGCAGCTTACTCCAGGTCACCGGGGAGCTGTTTTTT
many,TRBV27,TRBD1,TRBJ1-1,CASSIHNRGWTEAFF,TGTGCCAGCAGTATACATAACAGGGGGTGGACTGAAGCTTTCTTT